The 14 T cell receptor beta chains given below trace back to one sample, sequenced in a study of vaccination and CD4 T cells after COVID-19. These TCRs are of unknown antigen specificity. Sequencing of cultured CD4+ T cell DNA used the Oncomine TCR Beta short-read assay. TCRdb reprocessed the PCR reads with MiXCR, giving one entry per CDR3 protein. The table has around 16,000 distinct CDR3 sequences, about 80% seen once; the top ten hold about 10%. Treatment defined: roughly 11-day PBMC culture with coronavirus spike peptide pools or control peptides (ViraFEST assay). Source material: CD4+ T cells from blood, cultured in vitro. These receptors were obtained from a human donor who had recovered from COVID-19.

The CDR3 sequence: CASSFQTNQPQHF. The CDR3 DNA is TGTGCCAGCAGCTTTCAGACCAATCAGCCCCAGCATTTT. The chain is built from TRBV27 and TRBJ1-5; D ambiguous. The germline gives CDR1 MNHEY, CDR2 SMNVEV (reference sequence). The CDR3 consists of 13 residues. Trimming cost V 6 bases and J 3 bases, with 9 bases left between them.

This chain connects TRBV11-2 to TRBJ1-2; 10 positions match TRBD1. The CDR3 is 15 amino acids. Germline lookup yields CDR1 SGHAT and CDR2 FQNNGV. Losses at the gene ends were 2 bases for V and 2 bases for J; bases not matched to a gene: 2. The CDR3 region has the DNA TGTGCCAGCAGCTTAAGGACAGGGGGGAACTATGGCTACACCTTC. This sequence encodes CASSLRTGGNYGYTF.

The chain employs TRBV12-3 or TRBV12-4 and TRBJ2-3; the D gene is possibly TRBD2 (6 bases). This CDR3 is 14 amino acids long. The V and J ends lost 6 bases and 0 bases respectively, with 10 bases between them. CDR3 in DNA: TGTGCCAGCAGGCGGGAACTCAGCACAGATACGCAGTATTTT. It specifies CASRRELSTDTQYF.

This clonotype showed up just a few times. CDR3 sequence (DNA): TGCAGTGCTATAAACAGAAAAGGTGGCTACACCTTC. Protein sequence: CSAINRKGGYTF. This chain uses TRBV20-1 with TRBJ1-2; no firm D call. Per the germline V gene, CDR1 is DFQATT and CDR2 is SNEGSKA (reference sequence). There are 12 residues in the CDR3. V was clipped by 4 bases and J by 7 bases, with 13 bases between them.

The chain couples TRBV19 to TRBJ1-5; D uncertain. Germline-derived CDR1 and CDR2 are LNHDA and SQIVND (reference sequence). V was cut by 2 bases and J by 3 bases, with 17 bases left in between. CDR3 size: 17 residues. The CDR3 loop is CASSIRAGWYINQPQHF. DNA of the CDR3: TGTGCCAGTAGTATACGTGCGGGTTGGTATATCAATCAGCCCCAGCATTTT. The full variable domain, in which reference TRBV19 and TRBJ1-5 provide the parts outside the CDR3, is DGGITQSPKYLFRKEGQNVTLSCEQNLNHDAMYWYRQDPGQGLRLIYYSQIVNDFQKGDIAEGYSVSREKKESFPLTVTSAQKNPTAFYLCASSIRAGWYINQPQHFGDGTRLSIL.

This chain connects TRBV28 to TRBJ2-1; 10 nucleotides agree with TRBD2. Germline V gene sequence: CDR1 MDHEN, CDR2 SYDVKM. With V trimmed by 6 bases and J by 0 bases, 5 bases remained unmatched. This CDR3 has 16 amino acids. CDR3 protein: CASSPAGGSSYNEQFF. DNA for the CDR3: TGTGCCAGCAGCCCAGCGGGAGGGAGCTCCTACAATGAGCAGTTCTTC.

J is TRBJ2-1 and V is TRBV11-2; 8 bases are a match to TRBD1. The CDR3 has 16 residues. Germline lookup yields CDR1 SGHAT and CDR2 FQNNGV. V dropped 3 bases and J dropped 7; count of bases not matched to a gene: 11. In nucleotides, the CDR3 is TGTGCCAGCAGCTTGTTGACAGGGGCCGGCGTGAATGAGCAGTTCTTC. This sequence encodes CASSLLTGAGVNEQFF.

The chain joins TRBV20-1 to TRBJ1-5; the D gene is possibly TRBD1 (6 bases). V shed 3 bases and J shed 3 bases, with 12 bases lying between them. Germline V gene lookup returns CDR1 DFQATT and CDR2 SNEGSKA (reference sequence). This CDR3 comprises 14 residues. CDR3 region: CSASVSGANQPQHF. The CDR3, as DNA: TGCAGTGCTAGTGTGTCAGGGGCCAATCAGCCCCAGCATTTT.

The J gene is TRBJ2-7, the V gene TRBV6-2 or TRBV6-3, with 8 bases that match TRBD2. The CDR3 is made up of 16 amino acids. Germline CDR1 reads MNHEY; CDR2 reads SVGEGT. The J segment lost 3 bases and the V segment lost 6 bases, leaving 13 bases of the junction unmatched. The CDR3 loop reads CASSLAGSPSIYEQYF. DNA of the CDR3: TGTGCCAGCAGCTTAGCGGGATCTCCCTCAATCTACGAGCAGTACTTC.

By share, this clonotype ranks as large. The chain has TRBV25-1 and TRBJ1-6; D gene ambiguous. The CDR3 spans 14 residues. Trimming took 8 bases from V and 0 from J, leaving 8 bases between them. The V gene's germline CDR1 is MGHDK and CDR2 SYGVNS. The CDR3 loop is CASGISSYNSPLHF. The DNA of the CDR3 is TGTGCCAGCGGTATTAGCTCCTATAATTCACCCCTCCACTTT.

V usage is TRBV7-8 and J usage is TRBJ1-1; D call uncertain. CDR3 length equals 16 residues. Between the trimmed V and J ends, which lost 8 bases and 2 bases, there was a span of 21 bases. Germline CDR1 SGHVS, CDR2 FQNEAQ. CDR3 sequence: CASRRLGSLGNTEAFF. In DNA, the CDR3 is TGTGCCAGCCGCAGACTCGGATCCTTGGGTAACACTGAAGCTTTCTTT. The full variable domain, in which reference TRBV7-8 and TRBJ1-1 provide the parts outside the CDR3, is GAGVSQSPRYKVAKRGQDVALRCDPISGHVSLFWYQQALGQGPEFLTYFQNEAQLDKSGLPSDRFFAERPEGSVSTLKIQRTQQEDSAVYLCASRRLGSLGNTEAFFGQGTRLTVV.

There are a few counts of this clonotype. The chain has TRBV18 and TRBJ1-6, with 7 bases matching TRBD1. J was trimmed by 0 bases and V by 4 bases; bases with no gene match: 15. CDR1 and CDR2 (germline): KGHSH, LQKENI. This CDR3 is built from 20 residues. The DNA of the CDR3 is TGTGCCAGCTCACTGTCATTCCCGGGACAGAGCAGCTCCTATAATTCACCCCTCCACTTT. Residues: CASSLSFPGQSSSYNSPLHF.

CDR3: CASSLESGGLNEQFF. In DNA, the CDR3 is TGTGCCAGCAGCTTAGAGAGCGGGGGCTTGAATGAGCAGTTCTTC. The V and J genes are TRBV7-2 and TRBJ2-1; 8 nucleotides match TRBD2. Germline loops: CDR1 SGHTA, CDR2 FQGNSA. The CDR3 runs 15 residues. V dropped 1 base and J dropped 7; count of bases not matched to a gene: 6.

V gene TRBV4-3 combines with J gene TRBJ2-2; no definite D call. The V gene's germline CDR1 is LGHNA and CDR2 YSLEER. The CDR3 runs 13 residues. V lost 4 bases and J 1 base, leaving 4 bases between the germline ends. This chain's CDR3 is CASSRLNTGELFF. Written as DNA, the CDR3 is TGCGCCAGCAGCCGATTGAACACCGGGGAGCTGTTTTTT.